Following are 14 T cell receptor beta chains from one sample sequenced in a study of shared clonotypes between healthy human individuals. TCRdb's table, derived via immunoSEQ multiplex PCR, lists solely in-frame clones and lacks some. This table holds fewer than 1 million clones, around 96% found once. Naive CD8 isolation took CD45RO-negative cells positively selected for CCR7 and excluded terminally differentiated effector memory CD45RA+ cells. Sequencing input: naive CD8+ T cells sorted from blood. The receptors were sampled from a man aged 25-40 years in good health.

The CDR3 DNA is TGTGCCAGCAGCTTATCTCCCCGTGCAACTAATGAAAAACTGTTTTTT. The encoded protein is CASSLSPRATNEKLFF. The chain joins TRBV7-8 to TRBJ1-4; D is undetermined. Germline V gives CDR1 SGHVS, CDR2 FQNEAQ. The V and J ends lost 2 bases and 0 bases respectively, with 10 bases between them. This CDR3 has 16 amino acids.

CDR3 sequence reads: CASSQTPGLAGGYNEQFF. CDR3 sequence (DNA): TGCGCCAGCAGCCAAACCCCGGGACTAGCGGGAGGGTACAATGAGCAGTTCTTC. The chain employs TRBV4-1 and TRBJ2-1, with 16 bases that match TRBD2. The germline V gene has CDR1 MGHRA and CDR2 YSYEKL. The ends lost 2 bases at V and 4 bases at J; junction bases unmatched: 5. This CDR3 spans 18 amino acids.

This clone was found once. The CDR3 region is CASSSQPGQEGDTQYF. The CDR3 region has the DNA TGTGCCAGCAGCTCCCAACCGGGGCAGGAGGGGGATACGCAGTATTTT. This rearrangement joins TRBV7-3 to TRBJ2-3; tentatively, D is TRBD2 (6 bases). Germline V lookup: CDR1 SGHTA, CDR2 FQGTGA. The CDR3 is made up of 16 amino acids. Trimming cost V 4 bases and J 6 bases, with 20 bases left between them.

The CDR3 loop reads CASSQDSSYEQYF. Here the CDR3 DNA reads TGTGCCAGCAGCCAGGACAGCTCCTACGAGCAGTACTTC. The chain uses TRBV2 and TRBJ2-7; D possibly corresponds to TRBD1 (6 bases). CDR1 is SNHLY, CDR2 FYNNEI, per germline. The CDR3 totals 13 residues. Deletions cut 6 bases from V and 0 bases from J, with 9 bases between.

The chain links TRBV4-1 to TRBJ2-3; the D gene is possibly TRBD1 (5 bases). V was cut by 0 bases and J by 0 bases, with 10 bases left in between. Germline-derived CDR1 and CDR2 are MGHRA and YSYEKL. The CDR3 contains 16 residues. The CDR3 here is CASSQDQAGSTDTQYF. In DNA, the CDR3 is TGCGCCAGCAGCCAAGATCAAGCAGGGAGCACAGATACGCAGTATTTT.

The genes are TRBV27 and TRBJ2-3; 7 nucleotides agree with TRBD1. Trimming took 8 bases from V and 2 from J; bases not matched to a gene: 7. Germline V CDR1 and CDR2: MNHEY, SMNVEV (reference sequence). The CDR3 runs to 14 residues. Written as DNA, the CDR3 is TGTGCCAGCCTAGGCAGGGGGATCACAGATACGCAGTATTTT. This gives the protein CASLGRGITDTQYF.

This chain links TRBV28 with TRBJ1-5; tentative D call: TRBD1 (5 bases). The ends were cut back, 4 bases at V and 6 bases at J, with 10 bases in the middle. This CDR3 region has 13 residues. CDR1 and CDR2 (germline): MDHEN, SYDVKM. The CDR3 is CASSSSGGQPQHF. CDR3 in DNA: TGTGCCAGCAGTTCTTCTGGGGGTCAGCCCCAGCATTTT.

The rearrangement links TRBV7-2 to TRBJ1-4; TRBD1 is a possible D gene (5 bases). The CDR3 has 14 amino acids. Germline values: CDR1 SGHTA, CDR2 FQGNSA. Trimming shortened V by 5 bases and J by 9 bases, and 16 bases separated the two germline ends. The CDR3 here is CASSEPGPTQKLFF. Here the CDR3 DNA reads TGTGCCAGCAGCGAGCCGGGACCTACCCAAAAACTGTTTTTT.

The chain recombines TRBV19 with TRBJ2-1; 7 nucleotides agree with TRBD2. After removal of 1 base from V and 3 bases from J, the junction contained 9 bases not matched to a gene. This CDR3 region has 17 residues. Germline V gene sequence: CDR1 LNHDA, CDR2 SQIVND (reference sequence). CDR3 nucleotide sequence: TGTGCCAGTAGTATAGCAACGGCGGGAGAGGTCTACAATGAGCAGTTCTTC. Its protein is CASSIATAGEVYNEQFF.

The chain couples TRBV7-6 to TRBJ2-1, with D unresolved. This CDR3 is 11 amino acids long. CDR1 and CDR2 from the germline V gene are SGHVS and FNYEAQ. Trimming cost V 3 bases and J 7 bases, with 4 bases left between them. The CDR3 DNA reads as TGTGCCAGCAGCTTCGAAAATGAGCAGTTCTTC. Amino acids: CASSFENEQFF.

The gene calls are TRBV4-1 and TRBJ2-1; 10 bases agree with TRBD2. The germline V gene encodes CDR1 MGHRA and CDR2 YSYEKL. The junction had 12 bases not matched to a gene; V was cut back by 0 bases and J by 1 base. The CDR3 runs to 20 residues. The CDR3 reads CASSQESARTSGLSYNEQFF. The CDR3 region has the DNA TGCGCCAGCAGCCAAGAGTCGGCGAGGACTAGCGGATTATCCTACAATGAGCAGTTCTTC.

The chain links TRBV25-1 to TRBJ2-1; 7 bases fit TRBD2. V was pared by 3 bases and J by 5 bases, with 7 bases of the junction left unmatched. This CDR3 region has 15 residues. The germline CDR1 and CDR2 sequences are MGHDK and SYGVNS. Here the CDR3 DNA reads TGTGCCAGCAGTGATCCTAGCGGAATACACAATGAGCAGTTCTTC. It codes for CASSDPSGIHNEQFF. Filled out from reference TRBV25-1 and TRBJ2-1, the complete variable domain reads EADIYQTPRYLVIGTGKKITLECSQTMGHDKMYWYQQDPGMELHLIHYSYGVNSTEKGDLSSESTVSRIRTEHFPLTLESARPSHTSQYLCASSDPSGIHNEQFFGPGTRLTVL.

The chain uses TRBV30 and TRBJ2-5; D gene unclear. The CDR3 contains 13 residues. Germline assignment: CDR1 GTSNPN and CDR2 SVGIG (reference sequence). The ends were cut back, 1 base at V and 4 bases at J, with 10 bases in the middle. The CDR3 nucleotides read TGTGCCTGGAGTGAACAGTTTGGAGAGACCCAGTACTTC. Translation gives CAWSEQFGETQYF.

The CDR3 reads CASSEVRWGGAYEQYF. The CDR3, as DNA: TGTGCCAGCAGTGAGGTTCGGTGGGGGGGCGCGTACGAGCAGTACTTC. This sequence joins TRBV6-1 and TRBJ2-7, with D possibly matching TRBD2 (7 bases). Trimming shortened V by 3 bases and J by 4 bases, and 19 bases separated the two germline ends. This CDR3 is built from 16 residues. Germline V gives CDR1 MNHNS, CDR2 SASEGT.